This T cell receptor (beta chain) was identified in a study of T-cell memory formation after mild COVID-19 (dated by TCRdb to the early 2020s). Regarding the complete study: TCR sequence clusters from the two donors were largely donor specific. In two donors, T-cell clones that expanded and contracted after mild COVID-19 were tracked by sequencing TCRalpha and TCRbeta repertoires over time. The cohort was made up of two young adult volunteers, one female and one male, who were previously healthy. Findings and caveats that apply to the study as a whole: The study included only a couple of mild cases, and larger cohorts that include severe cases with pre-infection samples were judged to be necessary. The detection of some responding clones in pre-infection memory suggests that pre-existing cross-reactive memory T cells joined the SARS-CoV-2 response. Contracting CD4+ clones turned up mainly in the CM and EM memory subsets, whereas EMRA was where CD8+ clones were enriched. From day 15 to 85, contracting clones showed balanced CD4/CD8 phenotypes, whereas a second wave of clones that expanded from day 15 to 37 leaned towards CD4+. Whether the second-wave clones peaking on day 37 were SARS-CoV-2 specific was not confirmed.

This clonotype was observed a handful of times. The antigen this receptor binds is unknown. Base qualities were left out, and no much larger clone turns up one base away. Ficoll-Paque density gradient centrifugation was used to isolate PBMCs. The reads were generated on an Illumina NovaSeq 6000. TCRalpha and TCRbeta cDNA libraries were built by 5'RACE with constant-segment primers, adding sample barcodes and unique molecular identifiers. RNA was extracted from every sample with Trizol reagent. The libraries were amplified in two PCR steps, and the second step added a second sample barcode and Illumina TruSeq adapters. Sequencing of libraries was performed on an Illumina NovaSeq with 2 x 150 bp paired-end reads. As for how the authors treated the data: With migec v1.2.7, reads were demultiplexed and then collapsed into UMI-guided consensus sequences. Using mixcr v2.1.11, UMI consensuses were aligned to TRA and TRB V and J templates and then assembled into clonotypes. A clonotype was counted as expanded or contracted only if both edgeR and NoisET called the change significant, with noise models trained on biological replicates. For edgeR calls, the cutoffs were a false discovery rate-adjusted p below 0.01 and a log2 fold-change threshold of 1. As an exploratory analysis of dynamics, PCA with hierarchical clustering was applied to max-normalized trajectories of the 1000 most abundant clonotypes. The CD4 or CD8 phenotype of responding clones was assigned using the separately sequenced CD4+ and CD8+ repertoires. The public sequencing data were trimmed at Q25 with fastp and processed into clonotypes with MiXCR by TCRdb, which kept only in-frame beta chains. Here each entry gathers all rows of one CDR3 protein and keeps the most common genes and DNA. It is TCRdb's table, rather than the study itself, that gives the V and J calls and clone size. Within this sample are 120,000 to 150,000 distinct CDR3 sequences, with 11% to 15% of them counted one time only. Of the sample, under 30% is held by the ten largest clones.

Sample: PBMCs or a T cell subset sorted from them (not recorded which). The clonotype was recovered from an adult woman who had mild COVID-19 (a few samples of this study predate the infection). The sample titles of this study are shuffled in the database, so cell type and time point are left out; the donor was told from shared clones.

The nucleotide sequence reads as follows: TGTGCCAGCAGTCCCCCGTCCGGGACAGGGAAATACGAGCAGTACTTC. This translates into CASSPPSGTGKYEQYF. Here the chain combines TRBV12-3 or TRBV12-4 and TRBJ2-7, with 9 bases matching TRBD1. After removal of 5 bases from V and 4 bases from J, the junction retains 12 bases not matched to a gene. The CDR3, from cysteine to phenylalanine, totals 16 residues. The read is trimmed to its CDR3 DNA, 48 bases read in frame from base 1.